This T cell receptor (beta chain) derives from a study of blood T cells in healthy people across ages. Study-wide findings and caveats: Strong correlation linked observed beta diversity and percent naive T cells.

Points on this clonotype: No antigen is known for it.

The CDR3 loop spans 17 amino acids. CDR1 and CDR2 from the germline V gene are LGHNA and YSLEER. V gave up 3 bases and J gave up 2 bases, with 17 bases separating them. RNA extraction gave at least 5.5 micrograms of total RNA per sample. Alongside a J-beta primer mix, a sample-barcoded 5' primer served in a second PCR lasting about 7 to 12 cycles. Every cDNA molecule bore a tag from a template-switch adaptor containing 12 random nucleotides. Via MiXCR, TCRdb re-called the 5' RACE reads, giving one row per CDR3 protein. The data contain around 1.1 million distinct CDR3 sequences, roughly two fifths of them singletons.

The chain joins TRBV4-3 to TRBJ2-1; tentatively, D is TRBD2 (7 bases). This TCR was sampled from a man between 18 and 35 years old in good health. Input material: blood. In DNA, the CDR3 is TGCGCCAGCAGCCAGAGGCAAGGGGGGGGGACCTACAATGAGCAGTTCTTC. Translation: CASSQRQGGGTYNEQFF.